Sequencing of this T cell receptor beta chain was carried out in a study of blood T cell repertoires in COVID-19. This clone has only one observation. Measured with immunoSEQ multiplex PCR; TCRdb has only the in-frame clones, and not every one. The sample yields roughly 250,000 clones, roughly four fifths seen once. This CDR3 has 17 amino acids. Germline V gene data show CDR1 as KGHSH and CDR2 as LQKENI. V shed 1 base, J shed 1 base, and the junction held 5 bases outside the gene matches. The sequencing input was peripheral blood. This chain uses TRBV18 with TRBJ2-1, with 9 bases identical to TRBD1. This receptor was obtained from a woman aged 70-85 years with acute or convalescent COVID-19. CDR3 in DNA: TGTGCCAGCTCACCACGGGTCGGGACAGGGTCCTACAATGAGCAGTTCTTC. It specifies CASSPRVGTGSYNEQFF.